This TCR beta chain stems from a study of cytomegalovirus exposure and HLA in healthy donors. CDR3 length equals 14 residues. V lost 6 bases, J lost 1 base, and 5 bases stayed unmatched. CDR1 and CDR2 (germline): SQVTM, ANQGSEA. These donors, healthy bone marrow donors, were studied. The primer mix had 60 Vbeta and 13 Jbeta primers. Sequencing was performed with immunoSEQ multiplex PCR; in TCRdb, only in-frame clones are kept and a portion is missing. Of 100,000 to 150,000 clones in the sample, 70% to 85% were seen once. This TCR was sampled from a female donor in good health and CMV-seronegative. Input material: PBMCs. The chain joins TRBV29-1 to TRBJ2-3; 9 nucleotides match TRBD1. The CDR3 nucleotides read TGCAGCGTCAACAGGGGGCGCGGCACAGATACGCAGTATTTT. Its protein product is CSVNRGRGTDTQYF.